This is a list of T cell receptor beta chains from one sample in a study of blood T cell repertoires in COVID-19. Profiling relied on immunoSEQ multiplex PCR, and the TCRdb table lists in-frame clones only, not all of them. The sample has around 65,000 clones; roughly four fifths are singletons. Sequenced: peripheral blood. These receptors originate from a woman aged 50 to 65 with active or convalescent COVID-19. CDR3s include the opening cysteine and the closing phenylalanine or tryptophan. D genes are given only for firm matches. Rows may omit the clone size; those that give it use once, few, many or a size class.

D,size,J,V,CDR3,DNA
NA,NA,TRBJ2-5,TRBV7-2,CASSLYFETQYF,TGTGCCAGCAGCTTATATTTCGAGACCCAGTACTTC
NA,NA,TRBJ2-1,TRBV27,CASSFYPARNNEQFF,TGTGCCAGCAGTTTTTACCCCGCGAGGAACAATGAGCAGTTCTTC
TRBD1,NA,TRBJ1-1,TRBV7-2,CASSSRQGLSEAFF,TGTGCCAGCAGCTCTAGACAGGGTTTGTCGGAAGCTTTCTTT
TRBD2,NA,TRBJ2-7,TRBV9,CASSGGLASYEQYF,TGTGCCAGCAGCGGGGGACTAGCGTCCTACGAGCAGTACTTC
NA,NA,TRBJ1-2,TRBV30,CAWTRPYGYTF,TGTGCCTGGACCCGTCCCTATGGCTACACCTTC
NA,NA,TRBJ1-1,TRBV10-3,CAISESGVWGAEDTEAFF,TGTGCCATCAGTGAGTCCGGAGTATGGGGAGCCGAGGACACTGAAGCTTTCTTT
NA,NA,TRBJ2-7,TRBV19,CASSMGAGTYEQYF,TGTGCCAGTAGTATGGGGGCCGGGACCTACGAGCAGTACTTC
NA,few,TRBJ1-2,TRBV5-1,CASTDSFYGYTF,TGCGCCAGCACCGACAGCTTCTATGGCTACACCTTC
TRBD1,NA,TRBJ2-5,TRBV24-1,CATSDTRTGRETQYF,TGTGCCACCAGTGATACTCGGACAGGGCGGGAGACCCAGTACTTC
NA,NA,TRBJ1-5,TRBV27,CASSLFWGGGQPQHF,TGTGCCAGCAGTTTATTCTGGGGGGGCGGTCAGCCCCAGCATTTT
TRBD1,NA,TRBJ1-2,TRBV6-5,CASRGTVGNYGYTF,TGTGCCAGCAGGGGGACAGTGGGGAACTATGGCTACACCTTC
NA,once,TRBJ1-6,TRBV4-3,CASSQVVAVDSPLHF,TGCGCCAGCAGCCAAGTCGTAGCAGTTGATTCACCCCTCCACTTT
NA,NA,TRBJ1-1,TRBV30,CAWNDRSNTEAFF,TGTGCCTGGAATGACAGGTCGAACACTGAAGCTTTCTTT
TRBD1,NA,TRBJ1-5,TRBV2,CASSGTGRSQPQHF,TGTGCCAGCAGCGGGACAGGGAGAAGTCAGCCCCAGCATTTT
NA,NA,TRBJ2-3,TRBV19,CASSPKQGRTDTQYF,TGTGCCAGTAGTCCTAAGCAGGGTCGCACAGATACGCAGTATTTT
NA,medium-sized,TRBJ2-7,TRBV7-9,CASSAGLPSYEQYF,TGTGCCAGCAGCGCGGGACTGCCGTCCTACGAGCAGTACTTC
TRBD2,once,TRBJ2-1,TRBV6-2/TRBV6-3,CASSRSGSSYNEQFF,TGTGCCAGCAGTCGAAGCGGGAGTTCCTACAATGAGCAGTTCTTC
NA,NA,TRBJ1-5,TRBV30,CAWSKRSNQPQHF,TGTGCCTGGAGTAAGAGGAGCAATCAGCCCCAGCATTTT
TRBD2,once,TRBJ2-3,TRBV10-3,CAISGTSVDTQYF,TGTGCCATCAGTGGGACTAGCGTGGATACGCAGTATTTT
NA,once,TRBJ2-7,TRBV5-6,CASSIALNEQYF,TGTGCCAGCAGCATCGCCCTAAACGAGCAGTACTTC
NA,NA,TRBJ2-7,TRBV10-3,CAISVGQSYEQYF,TGTGCCATCAGTGTCGGACAGTCCTACGAGCAGTACTTC
NA,NA,TRBJ1-5,TRBV24-1,CARTRYSNQPQHF,TGTGCCAGGACACGTTATAGCAATCAGCCCCAGCATTTT
NA,NA,TRBJ2-7,TRBV11-2,CASSFDRSIEQYF,TGTGCCAGCAGCTTCGACAGGTCTATCGAGCAGTACTTC
NA,NA,TRBJ1-2,TRBV10-3,CAISESAEGGGYTF,TGTGCCATCAGTGAGTCGGCGGAGGGCGGAGGCTACACCTTC
NA,NA,TRBJ2-3,TRBV6-5,CASSYSGTSTDTQYF,TGTGCCAGCAGTTACTCCGGGACATCCACAGATACGCAGTATTTT
NA,NA,TRBJ2-1,TRBV10-3,CAISETSRGDEQFF,TGTGCCATCAGTGAGACTAGTAGAGGCGATGAGCAGTTCTTC
TRBD2,NA,TRBJ2-1,TRBV6-2/TRBV6-3,CASSYATSGGAYNEQFF,TGTGCCAGCAGTTACGCGACTAGCGGGGGGGCCTACAATGAGCAGTTCTTC
NA,NA,TRBJ1-3,TRBV19,CASSALSAGNTIYF,TGTGCCAGTAGTGCCCTATCCGCTGGAAACACCATATATTTT
NA,NA,TRBJ2-1,TRBV19,CASSIALESNEQFF,TGTGCCAGTAGTATAGCACTAGAGTCCAATGAGCAGTTCTTC
TRBD1,NA,TRBJ1-2,TRBV29-1,CSARQGNGYTF,TGCAGCGCCCGACAGGGGAATGGCTACACCTTC
TRBD2,once,TRBJ2-7,TRBV2,CASESQRGDYEQYF,TGTGCCAGCGAGTCCCAGCGGGGTGACTACGAGCAGTACTTC
TRBD2,NA,TRBJ2-7,TRBV6-6,CASARSGREQYF,TGTGCCAGCGCCCGTAGCGGGAGGGAGCAGTACTTC
NA,once,TRBJ1-5,TRBV27,CASKAGGGAQPQHF,TGTGCCAGCAAAGCGGGCGGAGGGGCGCAGCCCCAGCATTTT
NA,NA,TRBJ1-5,TRBV24-1,CATSESAGNQPQHF,TGTGCCACCAGTGAATCTGCGGGCAATCAGCCCCAGCATTTT
NA,NA,TRBJ1-1,TRBV9,CASSVDWNTEAFF,TGTGCCAGCAGCGTAGACTGGAACACTGAAGCTTTCTTT
NA,few,TRBJ2-1,TRBV5-4,CASSLGTRSYNEQFF,TGTGCCAGCAGCTTGGGAACTCGCTCCTACAATGAGCAGTTCTTC
NA,NA,TRBJ1-2,TRBV5-4,CASSSSDYGYTF,TGTGCCAGCAGCTCCTCAGACTATGGCTACACCTTC